The 30 T cell receptor beta chains listed next were all sequenced from one sample in a study of blood T cell repertoires in COVID-19. Method: immunoSEQ multiplex PCR; TCRdb's copy keeps in-frame clones and lacks some. The table lists 250,000 to 350,000 clones, around nine tenths of them singletons. The specimen sequenced was peripheral blood. Source of these receptors: a woman aged 55-69 years with acute or convalescent COVID-19.

The J gene is TRBJ1-4, the V gene TRBV9; 7 nucleotides agree with TRBD1. This CDR3 spans 16 amino acids. J was trimmed by 8 bases and V by 0 bases; bases with no gene match: 10. Germline loops: CDR1 SGDLS, CDR2 YYNGEE. DNA of the CDR3: TGTGCCAGCAGCGTAGGCCTCACAGGGGTGGAGGAAAAACTGTTTTTT. It translates to CASSVGLTGVEEKLFF.

V is TRBV4-1 and J is TRBJ2-1; D gene ambiguous. Germline V gene lookup returns CDR1 MGHRA and CDR2 YSYEKL. V lost 0 bases to trimming and J lost 5 bases, with 5 bases between them. The CDR3 is made up of 13 amino acids. CDR3 region: CASSQELDNEQFF. CDR3 in DNA: TGCGCCAGCAGCCAAGAACTGGACAATGAGCAGTTCTTC.

The genes are TRBV7-9 and TRBJ2-2; a possible D gene is TRBD2 (6 bases). Germline CDR1 SEHNR, CDR2 FQNEAQ (reference sequence). The V end was cut by 5 bases, the J end by 7 bases, with 20 bases between. The length of the CDR3 is 16 residues. The CDR3 coding sequence is TGTGCCAGCAGCCCTAGCGTCTCAGGAATGGGCGGGGAGCTGTTTTTT. The encoded protein is CASSPSVSGMGGELFF.

The rearrangement joins TRBV19 to TRBJ1-3; D uncertain. Trimming took off 1 base at V and 2 bases at J, with 12 bases between the two ends. This CDR3 is built from 16 residues. CDR1 LNHDA and CDR2 SQIVND come from the germline V gene (reference sequence). The CDR3 DNA sequence: TGTGCCAGTAGTATAGCCTCGGGTCGTCCTGGAAACACCATATATTTT. Encoded protein: CASSIASGRPGNTIYF.

The chain joins TRBV6-5 to TRBJ2-1, with 7 bases lining up with TRBD1. The germline V gene has CDR1 MNHEY and CDR2 SVGAGI. CDR3 length equals 14 residues. V was clipped by 11 bases and J by 0 bases; unmatched bases: 7. The CDR3 here is CAAWDSRSYNEQFF. The CDR3 DNA sequence: TGTGCCGCGTGGGACAGTCGCTCCTACAATGAGCAGTTCTTC.

The chain joins TRBV6-6 to TRBJ1-1, with 7 bases fitting TRBD1. Germline V gives CDR1 MNHNY, CDR2 SVGAGI (reference sequence). This CDR3 contains 15 residues. The junction had 7 bases not matched to a gene; V was cut back by 2 bases and J by 4 bases. CDR3 coding DNA: TGTGCCAGCAGTTACGGGACAGCGCTGAGCACTGAAGCTTTCTTT. Protein product: CASSYGTALSTEAFF.

This chain connects TRBV9 to TRBJ1-2; D remains unclear. Germline lookup yields CDR1 SGDLS and CDR2 YYNGEE. V was trimmed by 6 bases and J by 4 bases, leaving 4 bases between them. There are 10 residues in the CDR3. CDR3 amino acids: CASMAYGYTF. The CDR3 bases are TGTGCCAGCATGGCCTATGGCTACACCTTC.

The chain recombines TRBV27 with TRBJ2-1; D unresolved. V dropped 4 bases and J dropped 1 base, with 8 bases sitting between them. This CDR3 has 14 amino acids. The V gene's germline CDR1 is MNHEY and CDR2 SMNVEV (reference sequence). The CDR3 nucleotides read TGTGCCAGCAGTTCAACATTATCCTACAATGAGCAGTTCTTC. Protein sequence: CASSSTLSYNEQFF.

The chain has TRBV5-1 and TRBJ2-3; the match to TRBD2 covers 13 bases. Germline CDR1 is SGHRS and CDR2 is YFSETQ. CDR3 length: 16 residues. Trimming took 4 bases from V and 1 from J; bases not matched to a gene: 3. The CDR3 here is CASSHGTSGGTDTQYF. CDR3 coding DNA: TGCGCCAGCAGCCACGGGACTAGCGGGGGCACAGATACGCAGTATTTT. Full variable domain (rest looked up from reference TRBV5-1 and TRBJ2-3): KAGVTQTPRYLIKTRGQQVTLSCSPISGHRSVSWYQQTPGQGLQFLFEYFSETQRNKGNFPGRFSGRQFSNSRSEMNVSTLELGDSALYLCASSHGTSGGTDTQYFGPGTRLTVL.

The chain links TRBV28 to TRBJ1-2, with a weak D call TRBD1 (5 bases). Germline V CDR1 and CDR2: MDHEN, SYDVKM. The CDR3 covers 14 residues. Trimming took 7 bases from V and 2 from J, leaving 14 bases between them. The CDR3 here is CASTLLGGNYGYTF. The CDR3 DNA sequence: TGTGCCAGCACCCTATTGGGGGGAAACTATGGCTACACCTTC.

This chain uses TRBV19 with TRBJ2-1; D remains unclear. The CDR3 consists of 11 residues. Germline V CDR1 and CDR2: LNHDA, SQIVND (reference sequence). The V and J ends lost 8 bases and 7 bases respectively, with 9 bases between them. This CDR3 reads CASDVLNEQFF. The CDR3, as DNA: TGTGCCAGTGATGTTCTAAATGAGCAGTTCTTC.

The chain recombines TRBV18 with TRBJ2-1; 10 bases match TRBD1. Germline assignment: CDR1 KGHSH and CDR2 LQKENI. This CDR3 has 15 residues. The trim removed 2 bases at V and 9 bases at J, leaving 7 bases unmatched. The CDR3 DNA reads TGTGCCAGCTCACCAGGGACAGGGGCCCTTGGTGAGCAGTTCTTC. The encoded protein is CASSPGTGALGEQFF. The variable domain in full, with the rest retrieved from reference TRBV18 and TRBJ2-1, is NAGVMQNPRHLVRRRGQEARLRCSPMKGHSHVYWYRQLPEEGLKFMVYLQKENIIDESGMPKERFSAEFPKEGPSILRIQQVVRGDSAAYFCASSPGTGALGEQFFGPGTRLTVL.

The chain uses TRBV6-2 or TRBV6-3 and TRBJ1-2, with D uncertain. Germline CDR1 and CDR2: MNHEY and SVGEGT. Trimming shortened V by 0 bases and J by 4 bases, and 12 bases separated the two germline ends. The CDR3 totals 15 residues. CDR3 nucleotides: TGTGCCAGCAGTTACTCTCCGGGAACGATCTATGGCTACACCTTC. Translated: CASSYSPGTIYGYTF.

For the CDR3, the DNA is TGCAGTGCTAGTTGGGGGACTAACTACAATGAGCAGTTCTTC. Residues: CSASWGTNYNEQFF. The chain links TRBV20-1 to TRBJ2-1; 7 nucleotides align to TRBD2. Germline CDR1 DFQATT, CDR2 SNEGSKA (reference sequence). This CDR3 has 14 amino acids. Germline trimming cut 3 bases from V and 3 bases from J; bases unmatched to any gene: 5.

The sample holds one count of this clone. This chain connects TRBV9 to TRBJ1-2; 9 bases map to TRBD1. Unmatched junction bases numbered 24, after V lost 3 bases and J lost 3 bases. This CDR3 has 21 residues. The V gene's germline CDR1 is SGDLS and CDR2 YYNGEE. CDR3: CASSGYSIALGQGRVDYGYTF. The CDR3 DNA reads TGTGCCAGCAGCGGGTATAGCATAGCCCTGGGACAGGGACGAGTTGACTATGGCTACACCTTC.

The chain uses TRBV7-2 and TRBJ2-7; 14 positions match TRBD2. Germline assignment: CDR1 SGHTA and CDR2 FQGNSA. V dropped 4 bases and J dropped 2; count of bases not matched to a gene: 10. The CDR3 contains 18 residues. CDR3 amino acids: CASSSGPGTSGGTYEQYF. CDR3 nucleotides: TGTGCCAGCAGCTCCGGTCCCGGGACTAGCGGGGGAACCTACGAGCAGTACTTC.

The rearrangement uses TRBV4-3 and TRBJ2-5, with TRBD2 matching 9 bases. The germline CDR1 and CDR2 sequences are LGHNA and YSLEER. The CDR3 consists of 14 residues. J gave up 4 bases and V 1 base, and 1 base lay outside the gene matches. CDR3 amino acids: CASSQVGLAETQYF. CDR3 DNA sequence: TGCGCCAGCAGCCAAGTGGGACTAGCAGAGACCCAGTACTTC.

This chain connects TRBV24-1 to TRBJ2-5, with D perhaps matching TRBD2 (5 bases). V was clipped by 9 bases and J by 5 bases, with 12 bases between them. There are 12 residues in the CDR3. CDR1 and CDR2 (germline): KGHDR, SFDVKD. The CDR3 sequence is CATSGKVETQYF. The CDR3 DNA reads as TGTGCCACCTCCGGGAAAGTGGAGACCCAGTACTTC.

The chain has TRBV20-1 and TRBJ1-1; D gene ambiguous. This CDR3 spans 12 amino acids. With 3 bases removed from V and 6 bases from J, the gap between germline ends came to 11 bases. In germline, CDR1 is DFQATT, CDR2 SNEGSKA (reference sequence). The CDR3 bases are TGCAGTGCTAGTACCGGTTTATCTGAAGCTTTCTTT. Protein: CSASTGLSEAFF.

This clone was seen just once. The gene calls are TRBV2 and TRBJ1-5, with D unresolved. The V gene lost 2 bases and the J gene lost 7 bases, with 12 bases spanning the gap. CDR3 length equals 14 residues. The germline V gene has CDR1 SNHLY and CDR2 FYNNEI. The CDR3 DNA reads as TGTGCCAGCAGTGAACCGGGATTTAGGCAGCCCCAGCATTTT. Its translation: CASSEPGFRQPQHF.

The chain recombines TRBV19 with TRBJ1-5; TRBD1 matches 9 bases. Germline CDR1 is LNHDA and CDR2 is SQIVND (reference sequence). This CDR3 contains 16 residues. After removal of 4 bases from V and 6 bases from J, the junction contained 10 bases not matched to a gene. The CDR3 loop reads CASSTPRDREAQPQHF. CDR3 in DNA: TGTGCCAGTAGTACTCCCCGGGACAGGGAAGCTCAGCCCCAGCATTTT. Looking up the rest from reference TRBV19 and TRBJ1-5 gives the full variable domain: DGGITQSPKYLFRKEGQNVTLSCEQNLNHDAMYWYRQDPGQGLRLIYYSQIVNDFQKGDIAEGYSVSREKKESFPLTVTSAQKNPTAFYLCASSTPRDREAQPQHFGDGTRLSIL.

The J gene is TRBJ2-7, the V gene TRBV28, with D perhaps matching TRBD2 (6 bases). The CDR3 length is 16 residues. Germline CDR1 is MDHEN and CDR2 is SYDVKM. V was pared by 2 bases and J by 3 bases, with 17 bases between. The CDR3: CASSLPLGGGYYEQYF. CDR3 nucleotides: TGTGCCAGCAGTTTACCTCTGGGAGGTGGCTACTACGAGCAGTACTTC.

This clone was detected only once. V gene TRBV5-1 combines with J gene TRBJ2-3; D might be TRBD2 (6 bases). V lost 4 bases, J lost 4 bases, and 13 bases lay in between. The CDR3 consists of 14 residues. Germline V CDR1 and CDR2: SGHRS, YFSETQ. The CDR3 is CASSTTGGSDTQYF. Here the CDR3 DNA reads TGCGCCAGCAGCACAACAGGAGGGTCAGATACGCAGTATTTT. Combining the CDR3 with reference TRBV5-1 and TRBJ2-3 gives the whole variable domain KAGVTQTPRYLIKTRGQQVTLSCSPISGHRSVSWYQQTPGQGLQFLFEYFSETQRNKGNFPGRFSGRQFSNSRSEMNVSTLELGDSALYLCASSTTGGSDTQYFGPGTRLTVL.

This clone was seen at least ten times. The chain couples TRBV7-6 to TRBJ1-5, with 7 bases that match TRBD1. The germline V gene encodes CDR1 SGHVS and CDR2 FNYEAQ. Losses at the gene ends were 5 bases for V and 3 bases for J; bases not matched to a gene: 10. This CDR3 has 16 residues. The CDR3 coding sequence is TGTGCCAGCAGCCCTGGACAGGCTCTCGCCAATCAGCCCCAGCATTTT. It encodes CASSPGQALANQPQHF. The full variable domain, with the rest looked up from reference TRBV7-6 and TRBJ1-5, is GAGVSQSPRYKVTKRGQDVALRCDPISGHVSLYWYRQALGQGPEFLTYFNYEAQQDKSGLPNDRFSAERPEGSISTLTIQRTEQRDSAMYRCASSPGQALANQPQHFGDGTRLSIL.

V is TRBV4-3 and J is TRBJ2-2; a weak D match, TRBD2 (5 bases). V lost 0 bases and J lost 6, with 11 bases in between. Germline V gene sequence: CDR1 LGHNA, CDR2 YSLEER. This CDR3 has 15 residues. The CDR3 reads CASSQDGLVAGELFF. DNA of the CDR3: TGCGCCAGCAGCCAAGATGGACTGGTCGCCGGGGAGCTGTTTTTT.

The V call is TRBV7-2, the J call TRBJ2-1; 13 bases are a match to TRBD2. The V and J ends lost 3 bases and 5 bases, in that order; junction bases with no gene match: 7. Germline loops: CDR1 SGHTA, CDR2 FQGNSA. The CDR3 contains 17 residues. For the CDR3, the DNA is TGTGCCAGCAGCTTCACTAGCGGGGGGGCCGCAGACAATGAGCAGTTCTTC. Translated, it gives CASSFTSGGAADNEQFF. The full variable domain, completed using reference TRBV7-2 and TRBJ2-1, is GAGVSQSPSNKVTEKGKDVELRCDPISGHTALYWYRQSLGQGLEFLIYFQGNSAPDKSGLPSDRFSAERTGGSVSTLTIQRTQQEDSAVYLCASSFTSGGAADNEQFFGPGTRLTVL.

This rearrangement joins TRBV24-1 to TRBJ1-1; possible D gene TRBD1, 6 bases. CDR1 KGHDR and CDR2 SFDVKD come from the germline V gene. V dropped 7 bases and J dropped 3 bases, with 14 bases sitting between them. The CDR3 contains 14 residues. The CDR3 loop reads CATRGGARDTEAFF. CDR3 in DNA: TGTGCCACCAGAGGGGGGGCCCGAGACACTGAAGCTTTCTTT.

The chain uses TRBV19 and TRBJ2-1; 11 nucleotides line up with TRBD2. The length of the CDR3 is 15 residues. CDR1 and CDR2 (germline): LNHDA, SQIVND (reference sequence). Trimming removed 6 bases from V and 3 bases from J; junction bases left unmatched: 4. DNA for the CDR3: TGTGCCAGTAGGGTCACTAGCGGGAGCTACAATGAGCAGTTCTTC. Translation: CASRVTSGSYNEQFF. The whole variable domain, remainder taken from reference TRBV19 and TRBJ2-1, is DGGITQSPKYLFRKEGQNVTLSCEQNLNHDAMYWYRQDPGQGLRLIYYSQIVNDFQKGDIAEGYSVSREKKESFPLTVTSAQKNPTAFYLCASRVTSGSYNEQFFGPGTRLTVL.

In DNA, the CDR3 is TGTGCCAGCAGTTTGGGACAGTACTACGAGCAGTACTTC. This encodes CASSLGQYYEQYF. The chain has TRBV28 and TRBJ2-7; TRBD1 agrees at 7 bases. Germline CDR1 and CDR2: MDHEN and SYDVKM. V trimming: 3 bases; J trimming: 3 bases; junction bases outside the gene matches: 2. The CDR3 contains 13 residues. Based on the CDR3 plus reference TRBV28 and TRBJ2-7, the full variable domain is DVKVTQSSRYLVKRTGEKVFLECVQDMDHENMFWYRQDPGLGLRLIYFSYDVKMKEKGDIPEGYSVSREKKERFSLILESASTNQTSMYLCASSLGQYYEQYFGPGTRLTVT.

The rearrangement links TRBV3-1 (or the pseudogene TRBV3-2) to TRBJ2-5; no firm D call. Per the germline V gene, CDR1 is LGHDT and CDR2 is YNNKEL (reference sequence). This CDR3 spans 14 amino acids. The V and J ends lost 1 base and 3 bases respectively, with 9 bases between them. This CDR3 is CASSQVGSKETQYF. Written as DNA, the CDR3 is TGTGCCAGCAGCCAAGTGGGCAGTAAAGAGACCCAGTACTTC.